One TCR beta chain is described in this entry. This clonotype appeared many times. Its antigen remains unidentified. One base away there is no much larger clone; base qualities are not given. The library was built by means of 5' RACE. The listed sequencing device is NextSeq 500. To allow correction of PCR and sequencing errors, the TCR library protocol tagged every TCR cDNA molecule with a unique molecular identifier. Processing in the source paper ran as follows. Decombinator tools were used for TCR identification, UMI-based error correction and CDR3 extraction. TCRs above a frequency of 2 per 1,000, corresponding to the top 1% of the tumor frequency distribution, were defined as expanded. Expanded tumor TCRs were classed as regional if statistically deemed absent (corrected P<0.05) from at least one tumor region, otherwise ubiquitous. Renyi diversity was computed with the R vegan package after each repertoire had been subsampled 100 times to 5,000 TCRs. CDR3 similarity networks were built from amino acid triplet string-kernel similarity, connecting CDR3s with pairwise similarity above 0.82. The public sequencing data were trimmed at Q25 with fastp and processed into clonotypes with MiXCR by TCRdb, which kept only in-frame beta chains. CDR3 protein sequences are deduplicated, and each keeps its most common genes and DNA. The authors' filters were not applied to this entry. In this sample the table shows approximately 94,000 distinct CDR3 sequences, 3.5% to 5% of which occur a single time. The leading ten clones occupy around 20% of the sample.

The sample originates from a study of spatial heterogeneity in lung cancer (dated by TCRdb to between 2018 and 2020). Study-wide context: Beta-chain transcripts were consistently detected in greater numbers than alpha-chain transcripts, which likely reflects a higher abundance of beta-chain transcripts. TCR transcript counts in tumor regions correlated strongly with a T cell transcriptional module score from matched bulk RNA-seq. In the raw uncorrected reads, each unique combination of TCR and UMI appeared on average more than ten times. In non-small cell lung cancer, the study made a quantitative comparison of TCR alpha and beta repertoires among multiple tumor regions, matched nontumor lung and blood. Nonsynonymous mutation counts, determined by whole-exome sequencing of tumor tissue, were related to TCR repertoire features. At surgery, both alpha and beta chains were TCR-sequenced in approximately 210 tumor regions, approximately 64 matched nontumor lung samples and around 50 PBMC samples.

What this sample's time point label stands for: sample taken at primary tumor resection. Samples were obtained from over 70 patients with early-stage, untreated non-small cell lung cancer from the lung TRACERx cohort. Whole RNA extracted from tumor and nontumor lung tissue, or from cryopreserved PBMC samples, was used for TCR sequencing without cell sorting. Only patients with enough RNA available from two or more tumor regions were chosen for TCR sequencing. Before being selected, tumor and adjacent nontumor lung specimens were reviewed by a lung pathologist. General conclusions and limits of the study: The count of ubiquitous expanded TCRs correlated with the count of ubiquitous nonsynonymous mutations, and the count of regional expanded TCRs correlated with the count of regional nonsynonymous mutations. The tumor nonsynonymous mutation count correlated with the number of expanded alpha and beta TCRs within the tumor. TCR-seq coverage of tumor T cells was estimated at only roughly 6.5% for alpha chains and around 13% for beta chains. Additional single-cell paired TCR alpha and beta sequencing was considered necessary to confirm, at a functional level, the hypothesis that regional TCRs recognize regional mutations.

Inclusive of the bounding cysteine and phenylalanine, the CDR3 is 13 residues long. Of all the DNA, just the CDR3 is kept, 39 bases in frame from base 1. V and J are trimmed by 6 bases and 4 bases, and the gene matches miss 3 bases of the junction. Sequences MNHNS (CDR1) and SASEGT (CDR2) are obtained from the germline V gene. The sequence joins TRBV6-1 to TRBJ1-2; TRBD1 agrees with 9 junctional bases. The sequence derives from a male donor with early-stage non-small cell lung cancer. Specimen: lung tumor tissue, collected at surgery. The bases are TGTGCCAGCAGGGACAGGGGATCCTATGGCTACACCTTC. It translates as CASRDRGSYGYTF.